The clone carrying this T cell receptor (beta chain) appeared many times. Antigen unknown. The data derive from a study of neurological immune-mediated disorders. General study findings and limits: HTLV-1-associated myelopathy had the most TCR clonal expansion, while multiple sclerosis had the least, a level that fell below healthy controls. None of the CDR3 amino acid sequences of expanded clones were shared across subjects, and this suggested private repertoires in all groups.

Each TCR transcript was tagged with a 10-nucleotide random UMI during 5'RACE. Each CDR3 protein is one row after TCRdb ran MiXCR on the 5' RACE reads. The table lists under 80,000 distinct CDR3 sequences, roughly an eighth of them singletons. The unsorted libraries originated from 2 million PBMCs kept at -80 C. CDR3 length equals 13 residues. Germline-derived CDR1 and CDR2 are SGHRS and YFSETQ. The germline V and J ends were trimmed by 0 bases and 8 bases, with 11 bases remaining between them. V gene TRBV5-1 combines with J gene TRBJ1-2, with D unclear. The sequence derives from a woman aged 50 to 65 in good health. The sample was PBMCs. CDR3 nucleotide sequence: TGCGCCAGCAGCTTGGGGGAGGAGGAAGGCTACACCTTC. It is translated as CASSLGEEEGYTF.